This entry lists 11 T cell receptor beta chains sequenced from one sample in a study of beta chain features in type 1 diabetes. Every bit of the isolated RNA underwent reverse transcription, so sequencing read expressed TCRB transcripts. TCRdb's copy holds only in-frame clones and misses some; the assay was immunoSEQ multiplex PCR. The sample yields about 110,000 clones, 40% seen once. Input material: stem cell memory CD4+ T cells from blood. Receptors originate from a woman aged 18 to 35 in good health.

The chain couples TRBV4-3 to TRBJ2-1; 7 nucleotides line up with TRBD1. V was clipped by 0 bases and J by 0 bases; unmatched bases: 5. CDR1 LGHNA and CDR2 YSLEER come from the germline V gene. The length of the CDR3 is 17 residues. CDR3 residues: CASSQEVRGSSYNEQFF. CDR3 in DNA: TGCGCCAGCAGCCAAGAAGTCAGGGGGAGCTCCTACAATGAGCAGTTCTTC.

This clone came up a few times. This chain uses TRBV10-3 with TRBJ2-7, with D tentatively TRBD1 (6 bases). Germline CDR1 ENHRY, CDR2 SYGVKD. Trimming took 0 bases from V and 1 from J, leaving 10 bases between them. The CDR3 runs to 15 residues. CDR3 residues: CAISESRDTSYEQYF. The CDR3 DNA follows: TGTGCCATCAGTGAGTCGAGGGACACATCCTACGAGCAGTACTTC.

The chain joins TRBV7-2 to TRBJ1-4, with unresolved D. The germline CDR1 and CDR2 sequences are SGHTA and FQGNSA. This CDR3 is built from 12 residues. The V and J ends lost 5 bases and 8 bases respectively, with 9 bases between them. In nucleotides, the CDR3 is TGTGCCAGCAGCCGATCCAGGGAAAAACTGTTTTTT. It yields the protein CASSRSREKLFF.

The chain is built from TRBV7-9 and TRBJ2-5, with D uncertain. Germline CDR1 is SEHNR and CDR2 is FQNEAQ (reference sequence). The CDR3 is 14 residues long. V lost 1 base and J lost 5, with 11 bases in between. The CDR3 DNA reads as TGTGCCAGCAGCTTAGGCGGAGTGCGGGAGACCCAGTACTTC. It encodes CASSLGGVRETQYF. Full variable domain (missing parts from reference TRBV7-9 and TRBJ2-5): DTGVSQNPRHKITKRGQNVTFRCDPISEHNRLYWYRQTLGQGPEFLTYFQNEAQLEKSRLLSDRFSAERPKGSFSTLEIQRTEQGDSAMYLCASSLGGVRETQYFGPGTRLLVL.

This clone was detected a few times. The rearrangement joins TRBV29-1 to TRBJ1-1; D may be TRBD1 (5 bases). Trimming stripped 4 bases from V and 4 bases from J, with 16 bases between. Germline V CDR1 and CDR2: SQVTM, ANQGSEA. This CDR3 spans 14 amino acids. Here the CDR3 DNA reads TGCAGCGTTGCCCTATACAGGTCGCGCACTGAAGCTTTCTTT. Its translation: CSVALYRSRTEAFF.

This clone was recorded a few times. The chain combines TRBV11-3 with TRBJ2-3; 9 bases map to TRBD2. From germline, CDR1 is SGHNT and CDR2 YENEEA. The trim removed 5 bases at V and 3 bases at J, leaving 9 bases unmatched. The CDR3 consists of 16 residues. For the CDR3, the DNA is TGTGCCAGCAGCCCTCAAGCGGGAGGAATTACAGATACGCAGTATTTT. Translating it yields CASSPQAGGITDTQYF.

V usage is TRBV5-8 and J usage is TRBJ2-3; D perhaps matches TRBD2 (6 bases). Trimming cost V 4 bases and J 0 bases, with 12 bases left between them. This CDR3 contains 15 residues. CDR1 and CDR2 (germline): SGHTS, YDEGEE. DNA of the CDR3: TGTGCCAGCAGCGGGAGGTCAGGGAGCACAGATACGCAGTATTTT. It codes for CASSGRSGSTDTQYF.

CDR3 DNA: TGTGCCAGCAGTCAGTTAGGGACTAGGGAATGGGAGCAGTACTTC. Protein sequence: CASSQLGTREWEQYF. The rearrangement uses TRBV27 and TRBJ2-7; 8 positions agree with TRBD2. The CDR3 is 15 residues long. V shed 5 bases and J 7 bases; nucleotides not matched to a gene: 13. In germline, CDR1 is MNHEY, CDR2 SMNVEV (reference sequence).

The chain combines TRBV6-1 with TRBJ1-2, with D tentatively TRBD1 (6 bases). V lost 6 bases and J 5 bases, leaving 13 bases between the germline ends. The CDR3 contains 13 residues. Germline CDR1 is MNHNS and CDR2 is SASEGT. This CDR3 reads CASSEQGSYGYTF. Written as DNA, the CDR3 is TGTGCCAGCAGCGAACAGGGCTCGTATGGCTACACCTTC.

In its sample, this clone was seen a few times. V usage is TRBV27 and J usage is TRBJ2-7; D not resolved. Trimming took off 5 bases at V and 3 bases at J, with 11 bases between the two ends. CDR1 MNHEY and CDR2 SMNVEV come from the germline V gene (reference sequence). The CDR3 loop spans 13 amino acids. This chain's CDR3 is CASSGSRGYEQYF. In DNA, the CDR3 is TGTGCCAGCAGTGGCAGTCGAGGCTACGAGCAGTACTTC.

The chain combines TRBV6-5 with TRBJ1-1, with D perhaps TRBD1 (6 bases). Per germline, CDR1 MNHEY and CDR2 SVGAGI. The CDR3 runs 15 residues. With 6 bases removed from V and 1 base from J, the gap between germline ends came to 15 bases. The CDR3 region is CASRVFGGANTEAFF. Written as DNA, the CDR3 is TGTGCCAGCAGAGTCTTTGGGGGGGCGAACACTGAAGCTTTCTTT.